The text below deals with one T cell receptor beta chain. Its specific antigen is unknown. Per-base qualities were not stored, and no clone one base away is much larger. The data were taken from a study of T cells after yellow fever vaccination (dated by TCRdb to between 2018 and 2020). Background for the entire study: The SMART-Seq v4 Ultra Low Input RNA kit was used to prepare libraries from fractions with low cell numbers. To follow T-cell clones before and after primary and booster YFV17D yellow fever vaccination, bulk TCR alpha and beta repertoires were sequenced over time. Two healthy male donors, one aged 18 to 30 and one aged 30 to 40 years, made up the cohort. Blood was drawn at multiple timepoints before and after primary and secondary immunization, with bulk PBMC replicates and cell subsets isolated. Paper-wide results and their limitations: Computational filtering was needed because FACS-sorted repertoires could contain abundant contaminating clonotypes from the bulk population. A small fraction of clonotypes showed up in both the CD4 and CD8 compartments, probably as a result of convergent recombination. The secondary T-cell response was weaker than the primary response but faster, peaking on day 5 instead of day 15. After the booster, most clones that had expanded after primary vaccination were detected again (almost 97% of CD4 and around nine tenths of CD8), suggesting broad maintenance of memory. Only a couple of donors were included in the study, so the extent to which the findings can be generalized is limited.

TCR cDNA was synthesized by 5'RACE template switching, which introduced a universal primer site and unique molecular identifiers. Priming for cDNA synthesis came from both the TCR alpha and TCR beta constant segments. Two PCR steps were used to amplify libraries, with sample barcodes and sequencing adapters being added in the second step. Sequencing of libraries was done on Illumina HiSeq 2500 (2x100 bp) or NovaSeq (2x150 bp). On the study's bioinformatics: Reads were demultiplexed and collapsed into UMI consensus sequences with MIGEC, and V(D)J alignment was performed with MiXCR. Vaccine-responding clonotypes were defined with edgeR using replicate PBMC samples, requiring FDR below 0.01 and a log2 fold change above 5 up to day 15. Each bulk clonotype was labeled CD4 or CD8 based on which sequenced repertoire, CD4 or CD8, contained the clonotype at higher abundance. Using fastp trimming at Q25 and MiXCR clonotype assembly, TCRdb reanalyzed the public sequencing data and kept in-frame beta chains. Rows are unified per CDR3 protein, each entry keeping the most common DNA and genes. These V and J calls rely on TCRdb rather than the paper's analysis. Across this sample there are approximately 510,000 distinct CDR3 sequences, with about a fifth seen only once. Together, the top ten hold about 15% of the sample.

This sample's treatment or condition label indicates: live attenuated yellow fever vaccine strain. At every blood-draw timepoint, two biological replicates of bulk PBMCs were collected. PBMCs were isolated from peripheral blood using a standard Ficoll-Paque protocol. TriZol was used to extract RNA from bulk PBMCs, CD4 and CD8 fractions, and dextramer-positive and dextramer-negative fractions. This specimen consisted of PBMCs, obtained 21 days after the first yellow fever vaccination. This clonotype was sampled from a young man who received the YFV17D yellow fever vaccine.

The CDR3 protein sequence reads: CASSPTGQSTGELFF. The DNA sequence reads TGCGCCAGCAGCCCCACCGGCCAGAGTACCGGGGAGCTGTTTTTT. In this chain, TRBV5-1 is recombined with TRBJ2-2; no D gene is confidently identified. V sheds 4 bases and J sheds 5 bases, leaving 15 bases between their ends. Spanning cysteine to phenylalanine, the CDR3 consists of 15 amino acids. The DNA shown is the 45-base CDR3, in frame from base 1. The CDR1 and CDR2 encoded by the germline V gene are SGHRS and YFSETQ.